This is a list of T cell receptor beta chains from one sample in a study of shared clonotypes between healthy human individuals. This table comes from immunoSEQ multiplex PCR, and its TCRdb copy is limited to in-frame clones, with some not included. The data show about 660,000 clones, roughly 70% seen once. Sequencing was done on a sample of memory CD4+ T cells sorted from blood. The receptors here all came from a woman aged 30 to 39 in good health. Both conserved end residues are part of each CDR3. D genes are given only for firm matches. Clone size is not always given. Where it is, it says once, few, many or a class for expanded clones.

v_call	clone_size	d_call	j_call	cdr3_nt	cdr3_aa
TRBV6-5	-	TRBD2	TRBJ2-1	TGTGCCAGCAGTTTCCTTAGCGGGAACACCAATGAGCAGTTCTTC	CASSFLSGNTNEQFF
TRBV2	-	-	TRBJ1-1	TGTGCCAGCCGCTGGGGGCACGGCACTGAAGCTTTCTTT	CASRWGHGTEAFF
TRBV7-6	-	-	TRBJ2-7	TGTGCCAGCAGCTTAACCGGGGTGTCCTACGAGCAGTACTTC	CASSLTGVSYEQYF
TRBV18	-	-	TRBJ2-1	TGTGCCAGCTCACTATATGCTGGGCGAGCAATAAACAATGAGCAGTTCTTC	CASSLYAGRAINNEQFF
TRBV6-5	-	-	TRBJ2-3	TGTGCCAGCGCGGCGGCTAGCACAGATACGCAGTATTTT	CASAAASTDTQYF
TRBV27	-	TRBD2	TRBJ2-1	TGTGCCAGCGGGGGACTAGCGGGATCTTTTGAGCAGTTCTTC	CASGGLAGSFEQFF
TRBV29-1	-	-	TRBJ2-5	TGCAGCGTGGGATTAGGCTCGGAGACCCAGTACTTC	CSVGLGSETQYF
TRBV4-1	few	-	TRBJ2-7	TGCGCCAGCAGCCAACCATCGGGCGGGACGCCGGGGAACGAGCAGTACTTC	CASSQPSGGTPGNEQYF
TRBV7-3	-	-	TRBJ2-6	TGTGCCAGCAGGACAGGCCCGTCTGGGGCCAACGTCCTGACTTTC	CASRTGPSGANVLTF
TRBV6-1	-	TRBD1	TRBJ1-2	TGTGCCAGCAGTGAATGGGGACAGGACAACTATGGCTACACCTTC	CASSEWGQDNYGYTF
TRBV5-1	-	-	TRBJ2-1	TGCGCCAGCAGCTTGGGAGTCTCCATGCTATCACCTGAGCAGTTCTTC	CASSLGVSMLSPEQFF
TRBV7-6	-	TRBD1	TRBJ1-3	TGTGCCAGCAGCTTAGGAGTAAAGGGACAGGGTTCTGGAAACACCATATATTTT	CASSLGVKGQGSGNTIYF
TRBV2	-	TRBD2	TRBJ2-5	TGTGCCAGCAGTGAGATGAGGGGAGGAGCGGGGGAGACCCAGTACTTC	CASSEMRGGAGETQYF
TRBV4-1	-	TRBD2	TRBJ2-7	TGTGCCAGCAGCCGATCAGCGGGAGGCTACGAGCAGTACTTC	CASSRSAGGYEQYF
TRBV27	-	TRBD2	TRBJ2-2	TGTGCCAGCAGTTTATTAGCGGGGGTGAACACCGGGGAGCTGTTTTTT	CASSLLAGVNTGELFF
TRBV14	-	-	TRBJ2-2	TGTGCCAGCAGCCAAGTCGCGGGATCGAACACCGGGGAGCTGTTTTTT	CASSQVAGSNTGELFF
TRBV19	many	TRBD2	TRBJ2-1	TGTGCCAGTAGTTCGCTAGCGGGGGCCTACAATGAGCAGTTCTTC	CASSSLAGAYNEQFF
TRBV6-5	once	-	TRBJ2-7	TGTGCCAGCAGCCCGGGAAGGCAGTACTTC	CASSPGRQYF
TRBV28	-	-	TRBJ1-2	TGTGCCAGCAGCGCACCATCCGAAGTCGGGGGTGGCTACACCTTC	CASSAPSEVGGGYTF
TRBV2	-	-	TRBJ1-4	TGTGCCAGCAGCGGGGTCGGTGAAAAACTGTTTTTT	CASSGVGEKLFF
TRBV2	-	-	TRBJ1-5	TGTGCCAGCAGTGAAAGGGGGTATAGCAATCAGCCCCAGCATTTT	CASSERGYSNQPQHF
TRBV19	-	TRBD2	TRBJ2-1	TGTGCCAGTAGTAGAACTAGCGACTCCTACAATGAGCAGTTCTTC	CASSRTSDSYNEQFF
TRBV20-1	-	-	TRBJ1-4	TGCAGTGCTCTGCAACGTGAAAAACTGTTTTTT	CSALQREKLFF
TRBV5-1	-	-	TRBJ2-1	TGCGCCAGCAGCCCGGGGGGCACCGACAATGAGCAGTTCTTC	CASSPGGTDNEQFF
TRBV19	-	-	TRBJ1-2	TGTGCCAGTAGCCCGGGACAAATTCACTATGGCTACACCTTC	CASSPGQIHYGYTF
TRBV13	-	-	TRBJ2-3	TGTGCCAGCAGCTTAGGGCGGCCCGCAGATACGCAGTATTTT	CASSLGRPADTQYF
TRBV4-1	once	TRBD1	TRBJ1-4	TGCGCCAGCAGCGGACCGGGACAGGGGGATAAAAAACTGTTTTTT	CASSGPGQGDKKLFF
TRBV29-1	-	TRBD2	TRBJ2-1	TGCAGCGTCGCGGGAGGGCCGCCGAGCTCCTACAATGAGCAGTTCTTC	CSVAGGPPSSYNEQFF
TRBV5-6	-	TRBD1	TRBJ2-5	TGTGCCAGCAGCTCCAGGGGGCGAGGGGAGACCCAGTACTTC	CASSSRGRGETQYF
TRBV6-1	few	-	TRBJ1-2	TGTGCCAGCGGTGGTAACTATGGCTACACCTTC	CASGGNYGYTF
TRBV27	-	-	TRBJ2-7	TGTGCCAGCAGTTTCCGGAAGGGACTGCTTCCCGAGCAGTACTTC	CASSFRKGLLPEQYF
TRBV19	-	TRBD1	TRBJ1-5	TGTGCCAGTAGTATGCAAGGGGGCCGGCAGCCCCAGCATTTT	CASSMQGGRQPQHF
TRBV21-1	-	-	TRBJ1-5	TGTGCCAGCAGCCCGGGGAGCAATCAGCCCCAGCATTTT	CASSPGSNQPQHF